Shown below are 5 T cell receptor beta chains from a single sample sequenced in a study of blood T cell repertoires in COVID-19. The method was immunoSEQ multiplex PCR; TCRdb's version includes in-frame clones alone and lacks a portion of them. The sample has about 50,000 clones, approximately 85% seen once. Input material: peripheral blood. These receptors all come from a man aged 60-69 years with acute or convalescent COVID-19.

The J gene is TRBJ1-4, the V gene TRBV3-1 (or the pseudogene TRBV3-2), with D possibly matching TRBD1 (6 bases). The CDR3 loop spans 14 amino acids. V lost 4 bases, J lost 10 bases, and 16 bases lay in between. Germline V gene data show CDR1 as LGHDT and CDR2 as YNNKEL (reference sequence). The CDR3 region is CASSPRTAGGKLFF. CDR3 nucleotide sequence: TGTGCCAGCAGCCCTCGGACAGCTGGTGGAAAACTGTTTTTT.

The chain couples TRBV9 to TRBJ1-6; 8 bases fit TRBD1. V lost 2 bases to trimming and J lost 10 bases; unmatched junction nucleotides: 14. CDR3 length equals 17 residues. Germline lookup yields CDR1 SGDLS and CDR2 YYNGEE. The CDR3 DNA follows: TGTGCCAGCAGCGTCGGCCCCTCCGGGACAGGAAGATCACCCCTCCACTTT. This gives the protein CASSVGPSGTGRSPLHF.

Here the CDR3 DNA reads TGTGCCAGCAGCCAGGGACAGCCTGGGGAGACCCAGTACTTC. It encodes CASSQGQPGETQYF. The chain couples TRBV3-1 (or the pseudogene TRBV3-2) to TRBJ2-5; 7 bases are a match to TRBD1. The CDR3 extends over 14 amino acids. The V gene end was trimmed by 3 bases and the J gene end by 5 bases; junction bases not matched to a gene: 6. Germline lookup yields CDR1 LGHDT and CDR2 YNNKEL (reference sequence).

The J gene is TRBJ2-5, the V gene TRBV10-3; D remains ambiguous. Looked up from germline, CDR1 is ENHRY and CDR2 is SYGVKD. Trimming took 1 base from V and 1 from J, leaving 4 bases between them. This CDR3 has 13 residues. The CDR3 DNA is TGTGCCATCAGTGAGTGGCCCCAAGAGACCCAGTACTTC. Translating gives CAISEWPQETQYF.

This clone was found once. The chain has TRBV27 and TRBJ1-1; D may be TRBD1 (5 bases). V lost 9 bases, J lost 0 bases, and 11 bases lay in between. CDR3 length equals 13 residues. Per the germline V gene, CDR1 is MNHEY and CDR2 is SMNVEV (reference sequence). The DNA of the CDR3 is TGTGCCAGTGGGGCGGCGGTGAACACTGAAGCTTTCTTT. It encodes CASGAAVNTEAFF.